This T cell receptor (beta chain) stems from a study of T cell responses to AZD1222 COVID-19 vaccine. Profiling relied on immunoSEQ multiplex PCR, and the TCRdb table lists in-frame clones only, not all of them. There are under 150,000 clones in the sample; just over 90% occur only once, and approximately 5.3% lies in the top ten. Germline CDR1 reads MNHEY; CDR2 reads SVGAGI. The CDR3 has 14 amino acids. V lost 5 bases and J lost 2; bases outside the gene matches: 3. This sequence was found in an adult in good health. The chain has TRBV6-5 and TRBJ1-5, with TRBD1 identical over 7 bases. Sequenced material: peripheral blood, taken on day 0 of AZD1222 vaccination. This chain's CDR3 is CASSLGTGNQPQHF. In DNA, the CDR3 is TGTGCCAGCAGTCTCGGGACAGGCAATCAGCCCCAGCATTTT.